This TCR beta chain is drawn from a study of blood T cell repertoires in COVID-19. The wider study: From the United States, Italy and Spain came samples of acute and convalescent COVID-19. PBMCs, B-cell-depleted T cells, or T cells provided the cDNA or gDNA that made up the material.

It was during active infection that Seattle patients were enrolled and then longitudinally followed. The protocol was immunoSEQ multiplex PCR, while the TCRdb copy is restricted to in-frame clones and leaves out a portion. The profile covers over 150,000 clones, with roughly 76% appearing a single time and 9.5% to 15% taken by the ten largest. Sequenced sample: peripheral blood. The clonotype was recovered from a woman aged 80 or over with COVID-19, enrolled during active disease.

The CDR3 here is CASSVQGGANSPLHF. DNA for the CDR3: TGTGCCAGCAGCGTCCAAGGCGGGGCTAATTCACCCCTCCACTTT. This chain links TRBV9 with TRBJ1-6; perhaps TRBD1 as D (5 bases). The CDR3 loop spans 15 amino acids. V lost 2 bases to trimming and J lost 6 bases, with 12 bases between them. Per germline, CDR1 SGDLS and CDR2 YYNGEE.